Following are 15 T cell receptor beta chains from one sample sequenced in a study of blood T cell repertoires in COVID-19. The repertoire was sequenced with immunoSEQ multiplex PCR; TCRdb's copy has only in-frame clones and lacks some. Of about 83,000 clones listed, more than 75% are singletons. Sequenced sample: peripheral blood. These receptors originate from an elderly woman with active or convalescent COVID-19.

Comment on this clone: Other nucleotide sequences from this sample produce the same CDR3. The rearrangement links TRBV12-3 or TRBV12-4 to TRBJ1-6; D is undetermined. The V gene lost 3 bases and the J gene lost 7 bases, with 7 bases spanning the gap. CDR3 length: 13 amino acids. CDR3 in DNA: TGTGCCAGCAGTTTCGGGAGAAATTCACCCCTCCACTTT. As protein: CASSFGRNSPLHF.

The chain links TRBV6-5 to TRBJ1-2; D not resolved. The germline V gene encodes CDR1 MNHEY and CDR2 SVGAGI. The CDR3 covers 16 residues. The V end lost 0 bases, the J end lost 5 bases, and 16 bases lay between the germline ends. The CDR3 nucleotides read TGTGCCAGCAGTTACTCGGTCCATAGAGGGTCTTATGGCTACACCTTC. It specifies CASSYSVHRGSYGYTF.

The chain links TRBV19 to TRBJ2-6; D might be TRBD1 (5 bases). The germline CDR1 and CDR2 sequences are LNHDA and SQIVND (reference sequence). The CDR3 extends over 19 amino acids. The V end lost 4 bases, the J end lost 0 bases, and 19 bases lay between the germline ends. The chain's CDR3 is CASSRSTEPLSSGANVLTF. The DNA of the CDR3 is TGTGCCAGTAGTAGATCGACAGAGCCTCTTAGCTCTGGGGCCAACGTCCTGACTTTC.

The chain joins TRBV5-6 to TRBJ1-4, with 8 positions matching TRBD1. Germline loops: CDR1 SGHDT, CDR2 YYEEEE. The CDR3 length is 16 residues. Trimming at V came to 3 bases and at J to 4 bases, leaving 8 bases not matched to a gene. CDR3 sequence reads: CASSSARGLDNEKLFF. The CDR3 nucleotides read TGTGCCAGCAGCTCCGCCAGGGGGCTTGATAATGAAAAACTGTTTTTT.

The rearrangement joins TRBV5-1 to TRBJ2-5; D is unresolved. Germline V gene lookup returns CDR1 SGHRS and CDR2 YFSETQ. The CDR3 has 13 residues. V shed 0 bases and J shed 4 bases, with 7 bases lying between them. This chain's CDR3 is CASSLGGAETQYF. The CDR3 nucleotides read TGCGCCAGCAGCTTGGGCGGAGCAGAGACCCAGTACTTC. The full variable domain, completed using reference TRBV5-1 and TRBJ2-5, is KAGVTQTPRYLIKTRGQQVTLSCSPISGHRSVSWYQQTPGQGLQFLFEYFSETQRNKGNFPGRFSGRQFSNSRSEMNVSTLELGDSALYLCASSLGGAETQYFGPGTRLLVL.

The V and J genes are TRBV4-3 and TRBJ2-2; TRBD2 matches 12 bases. Germline V gene sequence: CDR1 LGHNA, CDR2 YSLEER. After removal of 0 bases from V and 7 bases from J, the junction contained 6 bases not matched to a gene. The CDR3 is 17 residues long. The CDR3 DNA reads as TGCGCCAGCAGCCAAGATACTAGCGGGGGGCAGGTCGGGGAGCTGTTTTTT. It translates to CASSQDTSGGQVGELFF.

This clone showed up many times. The DNA of the CDR3 is TGTGCCAGCTCCTGGAGACAGACCAACACCGGGGAGCTGTTTTTT. Its translation is CASSWRQTNTGELFF. V usage is TRBV7-2 and J usage is TRBJ2-2; perhaps TRBD1 as D (5 bases). The V gene lost 8 bases and the J gene lost 2 bases, with 15 bases spanning the gap. The V gene's germline CDR1 is SGHTA and CDR2 FQGNSA. The CDR3 contains 15 residues. Together with reference TRBV7-2 and TRBJ2-2, the CDR3 gives the full variable domain: GAGVSQSPSNKVTEKGKDVELRCDPISGHTALYWYRQSLGQGLEFLIYFQGNSAPDKSGLPSDRFSAERTGGSVSTLTIQRTQQEDSAVYLCASSWRQTNTGELFFGEGSRLTVL.

This chain connects TRBV10-3 to TRBJ1-2; D gene unclear. The V end lost 5 bases, the J end lost 2 bases, and 12 bases lay between the germline ends. Germline CDR1 and CDR2: ENHRY and SYGVKD. The CDR3 loop spans 14 amino acids. This chain's CDR3 is CAISKGGQNYGYTF. CDR3 bases: TGTGCCATCAGTAAAGGAGGTCAGAACTATGGCTACACCTTC.

This chain uses TRBV4-3 with TRBJ2-5, with D maybe TRBD1 (6 bases). With 6 bases removed from V and 5 bases from J, the gap between germline ends came to 13 bases. The CDR3 has 13 amino acids. The germline CDR1 and CDR2 sequences are LGHNA and YSLEER. In DNA, the CDR3 is TGCGCCAGCAGTGAAATAAGGGGGGAGACCCAGTACTTC. Protein: CASSEIRGETQYF.

This clone was seen a single time. The rearrangement links TRBV30 to TRBJ2-5; 9 bases agree with TRBD1. The length of the CDR3 is 14 residues. Per germline, CDR1 GTSNPN and CDR2 SVGIG (reference sequence). Unmatched junction bases numbered 7, after V lost 4 bases and J lost 4 bases. Here the CDR3 DNA reads TGTGCCTGGAATCCTGGGACAGGGCGAGAGACCCAGTACTTC. This gives the protein CAWNPGTGRETQYF.

This chain uses TRBV28 with TRBJ1-3; D is ambiguous. Germline V gives CDR1 MDHEN, CDR2 SYDVKM. The V and J ends lost 2 bases and 0 bases respectively, with 5 bases between them. The CDR3 covers 14 residues. The CDR3 DNA is TGTGCCAGCAGTTTACTCGGCTCTGGAAACACCATATATTTT. The encoded protein is CASSLLGSGNTIYF.

The chain couples TRBV7-8 to TRBJ1-4; D is possibly TRBD1 (6 bases). V shed 9 bases and J shed 8 bases, with 19 bases lying between them. CDR1 and CDR2 (germline): SGHVS, FQNEAQ. This CDR3 has 14 amino acids. The CDR3 reads CASRQGTVQEKLFF. In DNA form, the CDR3 reads TGTGCCAGTAGGCAGGGGACCGTACAGGAAAAACTGTTTTTT.

This sequence joins TRBV2 and TRBJ1-4, with 9 bases fitting TRBD1. The CDR3 has 13 amino acids. J gave up 9 bases and V 6 bases, and 5 bases lay outside the gene matches. The germline gives CDR1 SNHLY, CDR2 FYNNEI. CDR3 in DNA: TGTGCCAGCAGCGACAGGGGGGCACAAAAACTGTTTTTT. Translation: CASSDRGAQKLFF.

This chain uses TRBV19 with TRBJ1-5; no clear D gene. This CDR3 has 16 amino acids. CDR1 is LNHDA, CDR2 SQIVND, per germline (reference sequence). Between the trimmed V and J ends, which lost 7 bases and 0 bases, there was a span of 16 bases. CDR3 nucleotides: TGTGCCAGTACCACGGCCACAGATTATAGCAATCAGCCCCAGCATTTT. This gives the protein CASTTATDYSNQPQHF.

This rearrangement joins TRBV5-1 to TRBJ2-5; 7 nucleotides match TRBD2. After removal of 0 bases from V and 5 bases from J, the junction contained 7 bases not matched to a gene. The CDR3 totals 15 residues. Germline assignment: CDR1 SGHRS and CDR2 YFSETQ. This CDR3 reads CASSLDTGGDETQYF. Here the CDR3 DNA reads TGCGCCAGCAGCTTGGACACGGGGGGTGACGAGACCCAGTACTTC. Using reference TRBV5-1 and TRBJ2-5 for the parts outside the CDR3, the full variable domain is KAGVTQTPRYLIKTRGQQVTLSCSPISGHRSVSWYQQTPGQGLQFLFEYFSETQRNKGNFPGRFSGRQFSNSRSEMNVSTLELGDSALYLCASSLDTGGDETQYFGPGTRLLVL.